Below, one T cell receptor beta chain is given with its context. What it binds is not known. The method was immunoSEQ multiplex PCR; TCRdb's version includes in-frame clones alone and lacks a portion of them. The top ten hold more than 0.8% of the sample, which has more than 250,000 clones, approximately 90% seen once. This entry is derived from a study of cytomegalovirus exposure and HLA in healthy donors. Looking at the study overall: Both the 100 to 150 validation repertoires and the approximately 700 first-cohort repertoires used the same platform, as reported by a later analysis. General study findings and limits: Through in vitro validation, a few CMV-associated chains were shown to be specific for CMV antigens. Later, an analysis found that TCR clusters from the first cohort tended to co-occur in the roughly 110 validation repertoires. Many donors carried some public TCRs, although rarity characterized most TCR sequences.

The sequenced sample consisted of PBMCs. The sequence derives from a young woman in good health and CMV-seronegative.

CDR3 amino acids: CASSSPGTGEEKLFF. The CDR3 nucleotides are TGTGCCAGCAGTTCCCCCGGGACAGGGGAGGAAAAACTGTTTTTT. The chain is built from TRBV6-6 and TRBJ1-4; 10 nucleotides match TRBD1. CDR1 is MNHNY and CDR2 is SVGAGI in the germline V gene (reference sequence). The CDR3 has 15 residues. After removal of 4 bases from V and 8 bases from J, the junction contained 7 bases not matched to a gene.